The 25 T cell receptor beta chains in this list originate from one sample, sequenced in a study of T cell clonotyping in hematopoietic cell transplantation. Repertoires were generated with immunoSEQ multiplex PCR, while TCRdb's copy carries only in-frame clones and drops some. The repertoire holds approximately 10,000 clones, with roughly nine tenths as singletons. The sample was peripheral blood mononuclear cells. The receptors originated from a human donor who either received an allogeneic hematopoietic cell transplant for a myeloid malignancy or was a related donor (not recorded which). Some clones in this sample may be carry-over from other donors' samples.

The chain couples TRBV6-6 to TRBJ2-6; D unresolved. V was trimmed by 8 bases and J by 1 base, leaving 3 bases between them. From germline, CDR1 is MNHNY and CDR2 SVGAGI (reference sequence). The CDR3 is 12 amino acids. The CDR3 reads CASQSGANVLTF. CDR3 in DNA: TGTGCCAGCCAGTCTGGGGCCAACGTCCTGACTTTC.

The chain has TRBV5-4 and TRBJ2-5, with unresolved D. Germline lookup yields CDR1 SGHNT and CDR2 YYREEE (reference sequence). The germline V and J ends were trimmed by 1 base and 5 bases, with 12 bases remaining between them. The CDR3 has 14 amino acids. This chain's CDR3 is CASSLLTERETQYF. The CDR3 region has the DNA TGTGCCAGCAGCTTGCTGACGGAACGGGAGACCCAGTACTTC. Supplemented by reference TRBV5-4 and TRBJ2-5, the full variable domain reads ETGVTQSPTHLIKTRGQQVTLRCSSQSGHNTVSWYQQALGQGPQFIFQYYREEENGRGNFPPRFSGLQFPNYSSELNVNALELDDSALYLCASSLLTERETQYFGPGTRLLVL.

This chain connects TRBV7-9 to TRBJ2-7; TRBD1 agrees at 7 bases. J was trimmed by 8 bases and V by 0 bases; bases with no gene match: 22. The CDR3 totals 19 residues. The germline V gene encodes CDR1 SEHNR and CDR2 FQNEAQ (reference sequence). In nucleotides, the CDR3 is TGTGCCAGCAGCTTAGCAGTGGGGGCAGTGGGACAGCAGCATATCCAGCAGTACTTC. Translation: CASSLAVGAVGQQHIQQYF.

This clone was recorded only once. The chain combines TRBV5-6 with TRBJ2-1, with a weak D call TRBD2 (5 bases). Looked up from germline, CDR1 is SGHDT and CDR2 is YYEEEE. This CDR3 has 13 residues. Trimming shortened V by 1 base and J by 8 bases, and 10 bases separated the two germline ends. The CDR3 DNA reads TGTGCCAGCAGCTTGCCTAGCTTCTATGAGCAGTTCTTC. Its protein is CASSLPSFYEQFF.

CDR3 sequence (DNA): TGTGCCAGCAGCCCGATGACGTCCGATAGCAATCAGCCCCAGCATTTT. It is translated as CASSPMTSDSNQPQHF. V is TRBV6-6 and J is TRBJ1-5; D ambiguous. Germline V gene sequence: CDR1 MNHNY, CDR2 SVGAGI (reference sequence). Trimming stripped 6 bases from V and 0 bases from J, with 15 bases between. The CDR3 sequence is 16 residues long.

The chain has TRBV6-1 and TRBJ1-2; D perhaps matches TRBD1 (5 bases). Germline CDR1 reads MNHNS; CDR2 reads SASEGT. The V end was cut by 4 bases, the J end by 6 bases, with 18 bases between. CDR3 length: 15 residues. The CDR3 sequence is CASSGTFRFTDGYTF. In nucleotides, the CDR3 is TGTGCCAGCAGTGGGACATTTCGGTTTACAGATGGCTACACCTTC.

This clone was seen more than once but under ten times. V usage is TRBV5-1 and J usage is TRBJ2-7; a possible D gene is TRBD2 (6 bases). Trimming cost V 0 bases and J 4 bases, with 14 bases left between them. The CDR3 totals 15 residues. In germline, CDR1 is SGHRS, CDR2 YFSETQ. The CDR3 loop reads CASSLGWDFGYEQYF. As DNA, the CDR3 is TGCGCCAGCAGCTTGGGGTGGGACTTCGGGTACGAGCAGTACTTC. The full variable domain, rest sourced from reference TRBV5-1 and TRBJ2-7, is KAGVTQTPRYLIKTRGQQVTLSCSPISGHRSVSWYQQTPGQGLQFLFEYFSETQRNKGNFPGRFSGRQFSNSRSEMNVSTLELGDSALYLCASSLGWDFGYEQYFGPGTRLTVT.

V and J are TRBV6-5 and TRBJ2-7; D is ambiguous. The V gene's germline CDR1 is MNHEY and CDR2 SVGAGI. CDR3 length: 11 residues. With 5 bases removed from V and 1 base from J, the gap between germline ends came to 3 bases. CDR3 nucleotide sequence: TGTGCCAGCAGTACATCCTACGAGCAGTACTTC. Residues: CASSTSYEQYF.

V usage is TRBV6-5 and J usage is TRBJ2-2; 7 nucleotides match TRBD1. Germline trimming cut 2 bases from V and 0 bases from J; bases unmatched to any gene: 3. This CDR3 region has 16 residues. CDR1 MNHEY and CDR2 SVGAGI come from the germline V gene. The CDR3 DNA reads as TGTGCCAGCAGTTACAGGGGGCCTTCGAACACCGGGGAGCTGTTTTTT. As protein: CASSYRGPSNTGELFF.

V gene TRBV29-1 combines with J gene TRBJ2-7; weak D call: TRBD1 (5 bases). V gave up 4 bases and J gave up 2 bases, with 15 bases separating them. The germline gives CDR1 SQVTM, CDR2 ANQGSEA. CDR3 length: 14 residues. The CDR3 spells CSVGGPGLTYEQYF. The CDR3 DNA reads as TGCAGCGTTGGAGGACCAGGGCTTACCTACGAGCAGTACTTC.

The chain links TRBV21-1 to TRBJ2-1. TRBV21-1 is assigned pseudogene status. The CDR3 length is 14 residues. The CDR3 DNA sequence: TGTGCCAGCAGTCGACACCGAGCGTGGAATGAGCAGTTCTTC. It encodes CASSRHRAWNEQFF.

CDR3 bases: TGTGCCTGGAAAACAGGCCTCTATGGCTACACCTTC. This sequence encodes CAWKTGLYGYTF. The V and J genes are TRBV30 and TRBJ1-2; tentative D call: TRBD1 (5 bases). The CDR3 spans 12 residues. Trimming removed 4 bases from V and 4 bases from J, with 10 bases in between. Germline V gene lookup returns CDR1 GTSNPN and CDR2 SVGIG (reference sequence).

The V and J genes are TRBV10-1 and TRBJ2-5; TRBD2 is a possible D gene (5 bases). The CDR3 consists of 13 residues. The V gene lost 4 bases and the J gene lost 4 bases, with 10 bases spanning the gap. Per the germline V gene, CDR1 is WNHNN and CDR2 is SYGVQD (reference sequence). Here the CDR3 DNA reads TGCGCCAGCAGTGGTCCAGGAGGAGAGACCCAGTACTTC. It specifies CASSGPGGETQYF.

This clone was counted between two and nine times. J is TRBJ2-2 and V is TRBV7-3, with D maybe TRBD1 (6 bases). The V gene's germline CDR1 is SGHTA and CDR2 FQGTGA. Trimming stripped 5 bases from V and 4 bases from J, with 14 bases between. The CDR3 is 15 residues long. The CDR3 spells CASSPPGHSTGELFF. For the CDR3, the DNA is TGTGCCAGCAGCCCTCCGGGACACAGCACCGGGGAGCTGTTTTTT.

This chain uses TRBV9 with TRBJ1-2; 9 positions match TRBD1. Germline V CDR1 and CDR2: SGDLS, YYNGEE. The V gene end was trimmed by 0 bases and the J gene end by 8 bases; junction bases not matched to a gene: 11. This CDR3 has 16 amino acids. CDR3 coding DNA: TGTGCCAGCAGCGTAGGGGTCCTACAGGGGGCGAAGGGCTACACCTTC. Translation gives CASSVGVLQGAKGYTF.

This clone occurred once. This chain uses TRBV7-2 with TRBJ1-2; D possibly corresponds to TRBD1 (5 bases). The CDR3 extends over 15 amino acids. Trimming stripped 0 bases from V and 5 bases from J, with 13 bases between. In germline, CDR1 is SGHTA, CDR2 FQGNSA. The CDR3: CASSLAPRGGYGYTF. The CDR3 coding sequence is TGTGCCAGCAGCTTAGCGCCGAGGGGCGGATATGGCTACACCTTC. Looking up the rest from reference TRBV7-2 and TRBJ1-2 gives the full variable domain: GAGVSQSPSNKVTEKGKDVELRCDPISGHTALYWYRQSLGQGLEFLIYFQGNSAPDKSGLPSDRFSAERTGGSVSTLTIQRTQQEDSAVYLCASSLAPRGGYGYTFGSGTRLTVV.

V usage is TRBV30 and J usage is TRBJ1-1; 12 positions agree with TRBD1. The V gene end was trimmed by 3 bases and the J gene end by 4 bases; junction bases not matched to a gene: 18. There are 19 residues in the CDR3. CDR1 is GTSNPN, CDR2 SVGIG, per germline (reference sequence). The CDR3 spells CAWSPGAGQGALRGTEAFF. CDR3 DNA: TGTGCCTGGAGCCCTGGGGCGGGACAGGGGGCCCTCAGGGGCACTGAAGCTTTCTTT.

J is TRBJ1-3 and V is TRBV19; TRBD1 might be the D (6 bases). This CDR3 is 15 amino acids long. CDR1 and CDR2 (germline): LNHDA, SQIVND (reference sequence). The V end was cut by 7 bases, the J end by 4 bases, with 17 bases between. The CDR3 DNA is TGTGCCAGTACTGTCGGGGGCGCGGGAGGAAACACCATATATTTT. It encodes CASTVGGAGGNTIYF.

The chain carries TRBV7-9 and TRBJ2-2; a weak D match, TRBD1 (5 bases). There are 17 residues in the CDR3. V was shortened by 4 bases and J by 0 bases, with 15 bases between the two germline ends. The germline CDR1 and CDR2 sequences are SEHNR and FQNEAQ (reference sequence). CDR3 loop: CASSSNDRLTNTGELFF. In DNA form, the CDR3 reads TGTGCCAGCAGCTCCAACGACAGACTTACGAACACCGGGGAGCTGTTTTTT.

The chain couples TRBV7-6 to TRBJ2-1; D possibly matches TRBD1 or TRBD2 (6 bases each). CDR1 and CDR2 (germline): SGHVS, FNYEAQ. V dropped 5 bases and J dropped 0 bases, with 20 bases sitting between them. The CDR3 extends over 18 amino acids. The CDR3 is CASSALQGRGVSYNEQFF. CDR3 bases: TGTGCCAGCAGCGCCCTCCAGGGGCGGGGCGTCTCCTACAATGAGCAGTTCTTC.

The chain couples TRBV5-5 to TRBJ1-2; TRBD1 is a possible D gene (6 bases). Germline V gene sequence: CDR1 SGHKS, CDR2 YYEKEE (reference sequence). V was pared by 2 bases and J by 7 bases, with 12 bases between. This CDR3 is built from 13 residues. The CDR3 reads CASSFEPGVGYTF. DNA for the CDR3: TGTGCCAGCAGCTTTGAGCCAGGGGTTGGCTACACCTTC.

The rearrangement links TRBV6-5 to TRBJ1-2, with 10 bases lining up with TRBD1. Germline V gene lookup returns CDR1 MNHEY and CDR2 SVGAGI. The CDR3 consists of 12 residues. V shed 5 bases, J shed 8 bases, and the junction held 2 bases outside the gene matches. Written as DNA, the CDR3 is TGTGCCAGCAGTGGGGACAGGGGCGGCTACACCTTC. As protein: CASSGDRGGYTF.

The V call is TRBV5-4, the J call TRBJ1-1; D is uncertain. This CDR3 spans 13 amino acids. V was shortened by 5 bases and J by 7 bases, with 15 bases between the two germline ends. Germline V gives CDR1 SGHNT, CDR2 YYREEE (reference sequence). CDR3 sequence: CASSYDPLLEAFF. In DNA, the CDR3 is TGTGCCAGCAGTTATGACCCACTCCTTGAAGCTTTCTTT.

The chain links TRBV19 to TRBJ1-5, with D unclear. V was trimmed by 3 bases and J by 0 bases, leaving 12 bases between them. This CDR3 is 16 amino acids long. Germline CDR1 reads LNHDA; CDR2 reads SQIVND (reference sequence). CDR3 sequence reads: CASSISSHRSNQPQHF. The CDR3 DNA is TGTGCCAGTAGTATTAGTTCCCATCGTAGCAATCAGCCCCAGCATTTT.

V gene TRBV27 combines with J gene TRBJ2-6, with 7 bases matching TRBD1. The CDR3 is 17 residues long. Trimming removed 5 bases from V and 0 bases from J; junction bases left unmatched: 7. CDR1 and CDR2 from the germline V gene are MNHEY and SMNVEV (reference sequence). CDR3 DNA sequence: TGTGCCAGCAGTACAGACAGGGTAGTCTCTGGGGCCAACGTCCTGACTTTC. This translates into CASSTDRVVSGANVLTF.